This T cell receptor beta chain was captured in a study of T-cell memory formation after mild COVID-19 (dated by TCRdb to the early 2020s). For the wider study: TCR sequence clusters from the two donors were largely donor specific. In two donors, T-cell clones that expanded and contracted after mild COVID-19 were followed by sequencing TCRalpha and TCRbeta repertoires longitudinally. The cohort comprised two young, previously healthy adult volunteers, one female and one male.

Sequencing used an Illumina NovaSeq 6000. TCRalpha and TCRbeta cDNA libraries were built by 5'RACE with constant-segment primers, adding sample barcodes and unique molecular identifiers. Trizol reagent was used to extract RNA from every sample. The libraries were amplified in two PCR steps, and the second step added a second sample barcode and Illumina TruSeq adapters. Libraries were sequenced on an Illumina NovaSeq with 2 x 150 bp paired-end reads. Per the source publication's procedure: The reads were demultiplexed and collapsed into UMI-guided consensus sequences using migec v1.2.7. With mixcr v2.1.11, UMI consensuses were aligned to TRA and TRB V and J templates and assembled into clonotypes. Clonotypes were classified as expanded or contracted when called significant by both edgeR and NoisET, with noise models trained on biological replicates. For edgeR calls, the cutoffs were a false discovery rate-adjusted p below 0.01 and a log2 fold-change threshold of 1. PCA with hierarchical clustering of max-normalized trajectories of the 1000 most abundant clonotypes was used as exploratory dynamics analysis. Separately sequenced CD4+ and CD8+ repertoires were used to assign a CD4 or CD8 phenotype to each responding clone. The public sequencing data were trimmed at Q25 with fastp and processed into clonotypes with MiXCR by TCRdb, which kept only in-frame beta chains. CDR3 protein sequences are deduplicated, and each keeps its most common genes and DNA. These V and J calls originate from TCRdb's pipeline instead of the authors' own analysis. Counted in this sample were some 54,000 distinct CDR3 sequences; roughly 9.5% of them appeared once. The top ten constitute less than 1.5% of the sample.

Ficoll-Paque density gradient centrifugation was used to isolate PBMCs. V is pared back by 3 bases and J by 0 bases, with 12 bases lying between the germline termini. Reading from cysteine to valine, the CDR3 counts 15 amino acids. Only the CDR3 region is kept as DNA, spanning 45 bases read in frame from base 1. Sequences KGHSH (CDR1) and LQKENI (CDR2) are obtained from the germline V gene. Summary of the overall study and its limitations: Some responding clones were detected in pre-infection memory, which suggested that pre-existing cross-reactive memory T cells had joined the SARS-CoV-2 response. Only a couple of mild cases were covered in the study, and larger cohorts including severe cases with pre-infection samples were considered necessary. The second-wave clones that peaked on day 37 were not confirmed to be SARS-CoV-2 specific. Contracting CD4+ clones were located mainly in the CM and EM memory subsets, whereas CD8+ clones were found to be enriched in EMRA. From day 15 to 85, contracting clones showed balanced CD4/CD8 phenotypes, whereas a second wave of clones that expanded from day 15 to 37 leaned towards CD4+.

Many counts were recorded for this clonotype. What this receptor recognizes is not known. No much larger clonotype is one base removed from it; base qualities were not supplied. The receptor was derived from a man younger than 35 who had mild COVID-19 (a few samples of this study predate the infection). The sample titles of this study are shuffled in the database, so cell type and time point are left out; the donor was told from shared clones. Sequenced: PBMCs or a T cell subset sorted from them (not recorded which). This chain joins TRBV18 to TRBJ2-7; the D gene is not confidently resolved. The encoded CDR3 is CASSPSLGGSYEQYV. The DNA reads TGTGCCAGCTCACCGTCCCTGGGTGGCTCCTACGAGCAGTACGTC.